This T cell receptor (beta chain) was recovered during a study of tumor and adjacent non-tumor tissue in lung cancer. This sample's RNA came from whole unsorted tissue. Newly diagnosed lung cancer patients had thoracic surgery in China, August–late 2014, without prior chemotherapy. Concerning this clonotype itself: This likely comes from a read error, as the CDR3 has no conserved phenylalanine or tryptophan at its end.

TCRbeta libraries were built with three rounds of nested PCR, modified from ARM-PCR. TCRdb fed the multiplex PCR reads into MiXCR, producing one record per CDR3 protein. The sample comprises about 120,000 distinct CDR3 sequences, under 90% of which are singletons, and approximately 22% rests with the top ten. Sequenced: lung tumor tissue. The source of this sequence is a man between 70 and 80 years old with non-small cell lung cancer.

The CDR3 nucleotides are TGCGCCAGGAAAACCGCCAGGGGTGGTAGCAATCAATCCCAGCATTGT. It translates to CARKTARGGSNQSQHC. This sequence joins TRBV10-2 and TRBJ1-5, with a tentative D call TRBD1 (6 bases). From germline, CDR1 is WSHSY and CDR2 SAAADI. There are 16 residues in the CDR3. V was shortened by 9 bases and J by 11 bases, with 29 bases between the two germline ends.